The rows below give T cell receptor beta chains drawn from one sample of a study of OX40 agonist ivuxolimab in advanced cancers. Some clones are missing from TCRdb's copy, which holds only in-frame ones; the method was immunoSEQ multiplex PCR. The profile shows approximately 58,000 clones, 75% to 90% of them singletons. The source material was CD4+ or CD8+ T cells sorted from blood, sampled in a trial of the OX40 agonist ivuxolimab. These receptors were taken from an adult with an advanced solid tumor such as melanoma, head and neck, liver or kidney cancer. The CDR3 runs from the conserved cysteine through the conserved F or W. The order of the fields is J gene, clone size, V gene, CDR3 length, D gene, CDR3 DNA, CDR3 protein. A D gene is named only where the DNA matches it firmly. Clone size is not always given. Where it is, it says once, few, many or a class for expanded clones.

j_gene: TRBJ2-7
abundance: NA
v_gene: TRBV6-5
len: 12
d_gene: NA
CDR3nt: TGTGCCAGCAGAGGGGGGATCTACGAGCAGTACTTC
CDR3aa: CASRGGIYEQYF

j_gene: TRBJ2-1
abundance: NA
v_gene: TRBV19
len: 12
d_gene: TRBD2
CDR3nt: TGTGCCAGCCTAGCGGGAAACAATGAGCAGTTCTTC
CDR3aa: CASLAGNNEQFF

j_gene: TRBJ1-1
abundance: NA
v_gene: TRBV11-2
len: 15
d_gene: TRBD1
CDR3nt: TGTGCCAGCAGCTTACTTCTGGGGACAGGAACTGAAGCTTTCTTT
CDR3aa: CASSLLLGTGTEAFF

j_gene: TRBJ2-7
abundance: NA
v_gene: TRBV6-5
len: 12
d_gene: NA
CDR3nt: TGTGCCAGCAGGATGAGCTCCTACGAGCAGTACTTC
CDR3aa: CASRMSSYEQYF

j_gene: TRBJ1-2
abundance: few
v_gene: TRBV19
len: 16
d_gene: NA
CDR3nt: TGTGCCAGTAGTATACCGACCAGGACCGCGGCAAGAGGCTACACCTTC
CDR3aa: CASSIPTRTAARGYTF

j_gene: TRBJ2-5
abundance: NA
v_gene: TRBV5-4
len: 15
d_gene: NA
CDR3nt: TGTGCCAGCAGCTTGAATGCCGGGTACCAAGAGACCCAGTACTTC
CDR3aa: CASSLNAGYQETQYF

j_gene: TRBJ1-2
abundance: once
v_gene: TRBV4-2
len: 18
d_gene: TRBD1
CDR3nt: TGTGCCAGCACAAGAGGCCCGGGACAGACTACTTCTAACTATGGCTACACCTTC
CDR3aa: CASTRGPGQTTSNYGYTF

j_gene: TRBJ1-1
abundance: NA
v_gene: TRBV6-4
len: 13
d_gene: NA
CDR3nt: TGTGCCAGCAGTGTAGAGCCCAACACTGAAGCTTTCTTT
CDR3aa: CASSVEPNTEAFF

j_gene: TRBJ2-6
abundance: NA
v_gene: TRBV28
len: 16
d_gene: TRBD1
CDR3nt: TGTGCCAGCAGACCGGGACAGGGGGCAGGGGCCAACGTCCTGACTTTC
CDR3aa: CASRPGQGAGANVLTF

j_gene: TRBJ1-1
abundance: NA
v_gene: TRBV28
len: 12
d_gene: NA
CDR3nt: TGTGCCAGCAGTTTACTACAGGGTACAACTTTCTTT
CDR3aa: CASSLLQGTTFF

j_gene: TRBJ1-1
abundance: NA
v_gene: TRBV18
len: 14
d_gene: NA
CDR3nt: TGTGCCAGCTCATCATCGGAGGGGAACACTGAAGCTTTCTTT
CDR3aa: CASSSSEGNTEAFF

j_gene: TRBJ2-3
abundance: NA
v_gene: TRBV19
len: 14
d_gene: NA
CDR3nt: TGTGCCAGTAGTATAATGGGAAGCACAGATACGCAGTATTTT
CDR3aa: CASSIMGSTDTQYF

j_gene: TRBJ2-2
abundance: NA
v_gene: TRBV5-4
len: 17
d_gene: TRBD2
CDR3nt: TGTGCCAGCAGCCCCCGTTTGAGCGGGAGGTTCACCGGGGAGCTGTTTTTT
CDR3aa: CASSPRLSGRFTGELFF

j_gene: TRBJ2-7
abundance: NA
v_gene: TRBV6-5
len: 14
d_gene: NA
CDR3nt: TGTGCCAGCAGTCGCGACAGCCGCCTCTACGAGCAGTACTTC
CDR3aa: CASSRDSRLYEQYF

j_gene: TRBJ2-5
abundance: NA
v_gene: TRBV7-6
len: 14
d_gene: NA
CDR3nt: TGTGCCAGCAGCCTTGGGACGGTTCAAGAGACCCAGTACTTC
CDR3aa: CASSLGTVQETQYF

j_gene: TRBJ1-5
abundance: once
v_gene: TRBV15
len: 13
d_gene: NA
CDR3nt: TGTGCCACCAGCAGAGATGTCTTCAGACCCCAGCATTTT
CDR3aa: CATSRDVFRPQHF

j_gene: TRBJ2-1
abundance: NA
v_gene: TRBV7-2
len: 15
d_gene: NA
CDR3nt: TGTGCCAGCTTTGAAACAGGGTCCTCCTACAATGAGCAGTTCTTC
CDR3aa: CASFETGSSYNEQFF

j_gene: TRBJ1-6
abundance: NA
v_gene: TRBV5-3
len: 17
d_gene: NA
CDR3nt: TGTGCCAGAAGCTTGAGACCCCTGAGCTCCTATAATTCACCCCTCCACTTT
CDR3aa: CARSLRPLSSYNSPLHF